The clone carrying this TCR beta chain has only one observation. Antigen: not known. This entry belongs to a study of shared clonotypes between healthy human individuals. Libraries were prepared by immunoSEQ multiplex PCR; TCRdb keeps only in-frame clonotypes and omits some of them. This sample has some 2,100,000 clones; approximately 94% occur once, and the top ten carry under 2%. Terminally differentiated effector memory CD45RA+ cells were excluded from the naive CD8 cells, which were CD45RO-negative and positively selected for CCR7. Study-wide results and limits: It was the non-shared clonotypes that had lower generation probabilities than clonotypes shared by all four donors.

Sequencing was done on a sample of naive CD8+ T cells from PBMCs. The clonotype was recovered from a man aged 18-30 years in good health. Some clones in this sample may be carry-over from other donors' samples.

CDR3 DNA sequence: TGCGCCAGCAGCCAAGCCCTGGGGGACACTGAAGCTTTCTTT. Translating gives CASSQALGDTEAFF. This chain connects TRBV4-1 to TRBJ1-1; a weak D match, TRBD1 (5 bases). Per germline, CDR1 MGHRA and CDR2 YSYEKL. V was trimmed by 1 base and J by 3 bases, leaving 9 bases between them. The CDR3 is made up of 14 amino acids.